Shown below are 27 T cell receptor beta chains from a single sample sequenced in a study of beta chain features in type 1 diabetes. Expressed TCRB transcripts were sequenced because the isolated RNA had all been reverse transcribed beforehand. This table comes from immunoSEQ multiplex PCR, and its TCRdb copy is limited to in-frame clones, with some not included. The sample lists approximately 250,000 clones; around 14% were seen once. Specimen: naive CD4+ T cells from blood. The source of these receptors is a woman aged 40 to 55 in good health.

This clone was detected only a few times. The chain carries TRBV5-6 and TRBJ2-2; 10 positions match TRBD1. The CDR3 is 16 amino acids. Losses at the gene ends were 4 bases for V and 7 bases for J; bases not matched to a gene: 10. Germline CDR1 is SGHDT and CDR2 is YYEEEE. The CDR3 DNA is TGTGCCAGCAGCGCTCCGGGACAGGGGTTGGTCGGGGAGCTGTTTTTT. Its protein is CASSAPGQGLVGELFF.

The rearrangement joins TRBV6-6 to TRBJ2-1, with 8 nucleotides matching TRBD2. The length of the CDR3 is 12 residues. V trimming: 5 bases; J trimming: 10 bases; junction bases outside the gene matches: 4. Germline-derived CDR1 and CDR2 are MNHNY and SVGAGI (reference sequence). CDR3 DNA sequence: TGTGCCAGCAGTCGGGGGGGGGTGGAGCAGTTCTTC. It is translated as CASSRGGVEQFF.

The chain joins TRBV7-2 to TRBJ1-5, with D possibly being TRBD1 (5 bases). CDR1 is SGHTA, CDR2 FQGNSA, per germline. Trimming stripped 3 bases from V and 13 bases from J, with 13 bases between. This CDR3 comprises 12 residues. The CDR3 sequence is CASSFQGLGQHF. For the CDR3, the DNA is TGTGCCAGCAGCTTCCAGGGATTGGGGCAGCATTTT.

The chain uses TRBV5-1 and TRBJ1-6; D remains ambiguous. This CDR3 spans 15 amino acids. From germline, CDR1 is SGHRS and CDR2 YFSETQ. Trimming removed 5 bases from V and 5 bases from J, with 14 bases in between. The CDR3: CASSRDTPDNSPLHF. The CDR3 bases are TGCGCCAGCAGTCGTGACACCCCAGATAATTCACCCCTCCACTTT.

This clone has more than one count but fewer than ten. The chain carries TRBV7-2 and TRBJ2-3; D gene ambiguous. The CDR3 is 13 amino acids. Germline values: CDR1 SGHTA, CDR2 FQGNSA. V lost 4 bases and J 7 bases, leaving 12 bases between the germline ends. CDR3 sequence (DNA): TGTGCCAGCAGCTCCGCGATCAAGAATACGCAGTATTTT. The encoded protein is CASSSAIKNTQYF.

The chain has TRBV19 and TRBJ1-5, with 7 bases aligning to TRBD1. The trim removed 11 bases at V and 7 bases at J, leaving 11 bases unmatched. Germline lookup yields CDR1 LNHDA and CDR2 SQIVND (reference sequence). This CDR3 has 13 amino acids. The CDR3 loop reads CASSDRWVQPQHF. CDR3 nucleotide sequence: TGTGCCTCCTCGGACAGGTGGGTACAGCCCCAGCATTTT.

The chain carries TRBV7-9 and TRBJ1-2, with D possibly being TRBD1 (5 bases). Trimming removed 5 bases at V and 6 bases at J, with 10 bases between. The germline V gene has CDR1 SEHNR and CDR2 FQNEAQ (reference sequence). CDR3 length equals 12 residues. CDR3 region: CASSQGGDGYTF. CDR3 sequence (DNA): TGTGCCAGCAGCCAGGGTGGGGATGGCTACACCTTC.

The sample holds a few counts of this clone. V gene TRBV5-1 combines with J gene TRBJ2-3; 8 nucleotides agree with TRBD1. The V gene's germline CDR1 is SGHRS and CDR2 YFSETQ. Losses at the gene ends were 0 bases for V and 3 bases for J; bases not matched to a gene: 3. The CDR3 runs to 15 residues. CDR3 DNA: TGCGCCAGCAGCTTGGGGCAGGGGGCGACAGATACGCAGTATTTT. This gives the protein CASSLGQGATDTQYF.

This clone was picked up a small number of times. The V gene is TRBV4-3, the J gene TRBJ1-5, with 9 bases identical to TRBD1. V shed 0 bases, J shed 6 bases, and the junction held 18 bases outside the gene matches. Germline CDR1 is LGHNA and CDR2 is YSLEER. The CDR3 loop spans 20 amino acids. CDR3 sequence (DNA): TGCGCCAGCAGCCAAGATCTGCCGGGACAGGGAGCCTTGCGGGGTCAGCCCCAGCATTTT. Amino acid sequence: CASSQDLPGQGALRGQPQHF.

V and J are TRBV2 and TRBJ2-5; the match to TRBD2 covers 8 bases. CDR1 SNHLY and CDR2 FYNNEI come from the germline V gene. The CDR3 sequence is 12 residues long. The J segment lost 5 bases and the V segment lost 5 bases, leaving 1 base of the junction unmatched. CDR3 loop: CASSRGGETQYF. In DNA, the CDR3 is TGTGCCAGCAGTCGCGGGGGGGAGACCCAGTACTTC.

The J gene is TRBJ2-7, the V gene TRBV27; the D gene is possibly TRBD2 (6 bases). The V end was cut by 3 bases, the J end by 2 bases, with 14 bases between. The CDR3 totals 15 residues. Germline-derived CDR1 and CDR2 are MNHEY and SMNVEV (reference sequence). The CDR3 protein is CASSLWAAGTYEQYF. The CDR3 DNA is TGTGCCAGCAGTTTGTGGGCGGCGGGAACCTACGAGCAGTACTTC.

The V gene is TRBV19, the J gene TRBJ1-1, with TRBD1 matching 7 bases. Germline V gene data show CDR1 as LNHDA and CDR2 as SQIVND (reference sequence). V shed 6 bases, J shed 4 bases, and the junction held 2 bases outside the gene matches. The CDR3 extends over 12 amino acids. CDR3 sequence: CASSNRGTEAFF. CDR3 DNA sequence: TGTGCCAGTAGCAACAGGGGCACTGAAGCTTTCTTT.

There are a few counts of this clone. The V gene is TRBV5-8, the J gene TRBJ2-4, with no clear D. Trimming stripped 0 bases from V and 0 bases from J, with 7 bases between. The CDR3 sequence is 15 residues long. CDR1 and CDR2 (germline): SGHTS, YDEGEE. The DNA for the CDR3 is TGTGCCAGCAGCTTGGAGCCGCTAGCCAAAAACATTCAGTACTTC. Residues: CASSLEPLAKNIQYF.

The V call is TRBV6-5, the J call TRBJ1-5; D is perhaps TRBD1 (5 bases). Germline V gene sequence: CDR1 MNHEY, CDR2 SVGAGI. This CDR3 comprises 15 residues. V lost 10 bases and J 6 bases, leaving 22 bases between the germline ends. As DNA, the CDR3 is TGTGCCACCCTACCCCTCGACAGTCTAATTCAGCCCCAGCATTTT. It codes for CATLPLDSLIQPQHF.

J is TRBJ1-2 and V is TRBV2; the D gene is possibly TRBD1 (6 bases). The CDR3 loop spans 13 amino acids. V shed 6 bases and J shed 2 bases, with 10 bases lying between them. Per the germline V gene, CDR1 is SNHLY and CDR2 is FYNNEI. The CDR3 DNA reads as TGTGCCAGCAGAAATCAGGGGAACTATGGCTACACCTTC. Protein product: CASRNQGNYGYTF.

This rearrangement joins TRBV6-1 to TRBJ2-3, with D maybe TRBD1 (6 bases). Germline V CDR1 and CDR2: MNHNS, SASEGT. V lost 4 bases, J lost 2 bases, and 10 bases lay in between. CDR3 length: 14 residues. CDR3 protein: CASSVRTVTDTQYF. The CDR3 DNA is TGTGCCAGCAGTGTCCGGACAGTCACAGATACGCAGTATTTT.

The chain combines TRBV29-1 with TRBJ1-4; no clear D gene. Germline assignment: CDR1 SQVTM and CDR2 ANQGSEA. The V and J ends lost 3 bases and 7 bases respectively, with 15 bases between them. The CDR3 has 14 residues. CDR3: CSVELGRGGEKLFF. The CDR3 DNA is TGCAGCGTTGAGTTGGGCCGGGGTGGTGAAAAACTGTTTTTT.

This clone was counted a few times. The rearrangement links TRBV27 to TRBJ2-3, with 9 bases that match TRBD2. CDR1 is MNHEY, CDR2 SMNVEV, per germline (reference sequence). The length of the CDR3 is 15 residues. Unmatched junction bases numbered 5, after V lost 4 bases and J lost 3 bases. CDR3 region: CASSSLAGATDTQYF. In DNA form, the CDR3 reads TGTGCCAGCAGTTCTTTAGCGGGGGCAACAGATACGCAGTATTTT.

The sample holds a few counts of this clone. The chain employs TRBV6-5 and TRBJ2-5; 7 nucleotides line up with TRBD1. With 11 bases clipped from V and 1 base from J, the junction kept 7 bases outside the gene matches. The CDR3 has 13 amino acids. Germline CDR1 and CDR2: MNHEY and SVGAGI. The CDR3 DNA follows: TGTGCCTCCTCCGGGACAGCCCAAGAGACCCAGTACTTC. Protein: CASSGTAQETQYF.

This clone was counted a few times. This rearrangement joins TRBV19 to TRBJ2-3; D is ambiguous. This CDR3 has 14 amino acids. The V end lost 0 bases, the J end lost 5 bases, and 9 bases lay between the germline ends. CDR1 is LNHDA, CDR2 SQIVND, per germline (reference sequence). DNA of the CDR3: TGTGCCAGTAGTATAGATCTCAGGTTAGATACGCAGTATTTT. It codes for CASSIDLRLDTQYF.

The chain uses TRBV9 and TRBJ2-2; D not resolved. The CDR3 loop spans 15 amino acids. CDR1 SGDLS and CDR2 YYNGEE come from the germline V gene. Trimming took 2 bases from V and 2 from J, leaving 10 bases between them. In DNA, the CDR3 is TGTGCCAGCAGCGTTCGTCAGGTTAACACCGGGGAGCTGTTTTTT. Encoded protein: CASSVRQVNTGELFF.

The chain links TRBV29-1 to TRBJ1-2; D is perhaps TRBD1 (6 bases). The CDR3 spans 16 residues. The V end was cut by 6 bases, the J end by 2 bases, with 22 bases between. Looked up from germline, CDR1 is SQVTM and CDR2 is ANQGSEA. Here the CDR3 DNA reads TGCAGCGTACGCGTAATCCCCGACAGGAGCAACTATGGCTACACCTTC. Amino acid sequence: CSVRVIPDRSNYGYTF.

This clone was detected only a few times. The chain joins TRBV19 to TRBJ1-1; D gene uncertain. Trimming removed 3 bases from V and 5 bases from J, with 10 bases in between. The CDR3 covers 13 residues. CDR1 is LNHDA, CDR2 SQIVND, per germline (reference sequence). Written as DNA, the CDR3 is TGTGCCAGTAGTATGCCAGGTAGGACTGAAGCTTTCTTT. Residues: CASSMPGRTEAFF.

The chain combines TRBV5-1 with TRBJ1-4; unclear D gene. This CDR3 spans 17 amino acids. Germline V gene sequence: CDR1 SGHRS, CDR2 YFSETQ. Trimming stripped 0 bases from V and 0 bases from J, with 12 bases between. The CDR3 DNA reads as TGCGCCAGCAGCTTGGGGTTGCGTCCCGCAACTAATGAAAAACTGTTTTTT. This encodes CASSLGLRPATNEKLFF.

The J gene is TRBJ1-3, the V gene TRBV5-6, with D perhaps matching TRBD1 (5 bases). V lost 6 bases, J lost 2 bases, and 18 bases lay in between. The CDR3 has 16 amino acids. The germline CDR1 and CDR2 sequences are SGHDT and YYEEEE. CDR3 amino acids: CASTSWGVPPGNTIYF. CDR3 DNA sequence: TGTGCCAGCACTTCTTGGGGGGTCCCGCCTGGAAACACCATATATTTT.

This chain joins TRBV18 and TRBJ1-2; D is unresolved. This CDR3 has 15 residues. The V end was cut by 8 bases, the J end by 0 bases, with 16 bases between. The germline gives CDR1 KGHSH, CDR2 LQKENI. Written as DNA, the CDR3 is TGTGCCAGCCCTCCCAACCCGGGAGCTAACTATGGCTACACCTTC. This gives the protein CASPPNPGANYGYTF.

DNA of the CDR3: TGCGCCAGCAGCGCAGGGACAGGGAGGCAAGAGACCCAGTACTTC. Translated, it gives CASSAGTGRQETQYF. The chain links TRBV5-1 to TRBJ2-5; 9 bases are a match to TRBD1. Germline CDR1 reads SGHRS; CDR2 reads YFSETQ. The CDR3 runs to 15 residues. V lost 4 bases and J lost 2; bases outside the gene matches: 6. Combining the CDR3 with reference TRBV5-1 and TRBJ2-5 gives the whole variable domain KAGVTQTPRYLIKTRGQQVTLSCSPISGHRSVSWYQQTPGQGLQFLFEYFSETQRNKGNFPGRFSGRQFSNSRSEMNVSTLELGDSALYLCASSAGTGRQETQYFGPGTRLLVL.